The clone carrying this T cell receptor (beta chain) appeared once. This sample stems from a study of blood T cell repertoires in COVID-19. The germline V gene has CDR1 SGHRS and CDR2 YFSETQ. This CDR3 region has 17 residues. The trim removed 1 base at V and 0 bases at J, leaving 5 bases unmatched. Authors' processing steps: Amplification of reference gene primers provided the estimated nucleated cell counts. The data were produced by immunoSEQ multiplex PCR, yet TCRdb's version contains in-frame clones alone and is incomplete. That table gives V, J and clone size, and the DNA gave D and trimming. The sample includes about 160,000 clones, approximately 82% of them seen just once.

The chain combines TRBV5-1 with TRBJ2-1; TRBD2 agrees at 9 bases. The receptor's source is a woman older than 75 with acute or convalescent COVID-19. The sequencing input was peripheral blood. The CDR3 is CASSLPSGASSYNEQFF. CDR3 DNA sequence: TGCGCCAGCAGCTTGCCTAGCGGGGCAAGCTCCTACAATGAGCAGTTCTTC.